The clone carrying this TCR beta chain was seen only once. Its cognate antigen is unknown. Germline V gene data show CDR1 as SQVTM and CDR2 as ANQGSEA. Trimming pared 1 base from V and 0 bases from J, leaving 6 bases between. CDR3 size: 14 residues. This specimen belongs to a study of T cell responses to AZD1222 COVID-19 vaccine. Study-wide findings and caveats: When two AZD1222 doses had been given, Spike-specific TCR breadth and depth rose. A mostly white British donor set with more females was recruited, and clonal diversity was possibly underestimated. Seropositive at baseline were only a handful of AZD1222 recipients.

Profiling relied on immunoSEQ multiplex PCR, and the TCRdb table lists in-frame clones only, not all of them. The sample comprises around 130,000 clones, approximately 93% of which are singletons, and 3.1% rests with the top ten. The chain carries TRBV29-1 and TRBJ1-4; no reliable D call. The source material was peripheral blood, sampled on day 0 of AZD1222 vaccination. This sequence originates from an adult in good health. CDR3 sequence reads: CSVEGLATNEKLFF. In nucleotides, the CDR3 is TGCAGCGTTGAAGGGCTTGCAACTAATGAAAAACTGTTTTTT.